Each of the 10 T cell receptor beta chains below was sequenced from the same sample in a study of cytomegalovirus exposure and HLA in healthy donors. PCR used 60 Vbeta primers and 13 Jbeta primers. TCRdb keeps only in-frame clones here, not all; method: immunoSEQ multiplex PCR. The sample includes 120,000 or so clones, around 80% of them seen just once. What was sequenced was PBMCs. All receptors come from a female donor in good health and CMV-seronegative.

The chain uses TRBV6-1 and TRBJ2-4; maybe TRBD1 (6 bases). Germline CDR1 and CDR2: MNHNS and SASEGT. V was clipped by 4 bases and J by 9 bases, with 16 bases between them. This CDR3 is built from 14 residues. The CDR3 loop reads CASSATQGYGIQYF. DNA for the CDR3: TGTGCCAGCAGTGCGACACAGGGATATGGCATTCAGTACTTC.

This clone came up once. The V gene is TRBV9, the J gene TRBJ1-2, with TRBD1 matching 10 bases. V gave up 0 bases and J gave up 2 bases; unmatched junction bases: 1. The CDR3 contains 15 residues. Germline V CDR1 and CDR2: SGDLS, YYNGEE. The DNA for the CDR3 is TGTGCCAGCAGCGTAGAGGGACAGGGGAACTATGGCTACACCTTC. Protein sequence: CASSVEGQGNYGYTF.

This clone came up a few times. The chain joins TRBV5-6 to TRBJ2-7; 9 bases fit TRBD2. Per germline, CDR1 SGHDT and CDR2 YYEEEE. Germline trimming cut 4 bases from V and 3 bases from J; bases unmatched to any gene: 8. This CDR3 is 15 amino acids long. The CDR3 DNA is TGTGCCAGCAGCCCGCCAAGCGGGAGGATCTACGAGCAGTACTTC. Amino acids: CASSPPSGRIYEQYF.

The chain links TRBV19 to TRBJ2-2, with TRBD1 identical over 7 bases. Germline CDR1 is LNHDA and CDR2 is SQIVND (reference sequence). Trimming took 7 bases from V and 5 from J; bases not matched to a gene: 10. This CDR3 has 15 residues. The CDR3 coding sequence is TGTGCCAGTACCCCTAGGGGGACAGCTACCGGGGAGCTGTTTTTT. This translates into CASTPRGTATGELFF.

The genes are TRBV28 and TRBJ2-7; 12 nucleotides align to TRBD2. This CDR3 has 15 residues. The V gene's germline CDR1 is MDHEN and CDR2 SYDVKM. V shed 3 bases and J 3 bases; nucleotides not matched to a gene: 3. In nucleotides, the CDR3 is TGTGCCAGCAGTTTTCGACTAGCGGGAGACTACGAGCAGTACTTC. It yields the protein CASSFRLAGDYEQYF.

This clone was seen once. V gene TRBV19 combines with J gene TRBJ1-5, with 7 positions matching TRBD1. Germline lookup yields CDR1 LNHDA and CDR2 SQIVND (reference sequence). J lost 0 bases, V lost 6 bases, and 11 bases had no gene match. The CDR3 covers 17 residues. The CDR3 coding sequence is TGTGCCAGTAGCCCCGGGACAGCAGTCTATAGCAATCAGCCCCAGCATTTT. This translates into CASSPGTAVYSNQPQHF.

The rearrangement uses TRBV5-1 and TRBJ2-2; 9 bases fit TRBD1. This CDR3 has 15 residues. Unmatched junction bases numbered 2, after V lost 4 bases and J lost 1 base. Germline V gives CDR1 SGHRS, CDR2 YFSETQ. Here the CDR3 reads CASSLDRGNTGELFF. The CDR3 coding sequence is TGCGCCAGCAGCCTGGACAGGGGGAACACCGGGGAGCTGTTTTTT. Full variable domain (outside the CDR3, taken from reference TRBV5-1 and TRBJ2-2): KAGVTQTPRYLIKTRGQQVTLSCSPISGHRSVSWYQQTPGQGLQFLFEYFSETQRNKGNFPGRFSGRQFSNSRSEMNVSTLELGDSALYLCASSLDRGNTGELFFGEGSRLTVL.

This chain uses TRBV15 with TRBJ2-1, with 9 bases aligning to TRBD2. Trimming removed 1 base from V and 3 bases from J; junction bases left unmatched: 4. Germline V gene data show CDR1 as LNHNV and CDR2 as YYDKDF (reference sequence). This CDR3 has 16 amino acids. Written as DNA, the CDR3 is TGTGCCACCAGCAGAGGTCTAGCGGGGCTCTACAATGAGCAGTTCTTC. Protein: CATSRGLAGLYNEQFF.

The J gene is TRBJ2-7, the V gene TRBV5-1, with D uncertain. There are 12 residues in the CDR3. Germline V lookup: CDR1 SGHRS, CDR2 YFSETQ. The V end was cut by 4 bases, the J end by 3 bases, with 8 bases between. The CDR3 spells CASSLLNYEQYF. DNA of the CDR3: TGCGCCAGCAGCCTTCTAAACTACGAGCAGTACTTC. Filled out from reference TRBV5-1 and TRBJ2-7, the complete variable domain reads KAGVTQTPRYLIKTRGQQVTLSCSPISGHRSVSWYQQTPGQGLQFLFEYFSETQRNKGNFPGRFSGRQFSNSRSEMNVSTLELGDSALYLCASSLLNYEQYFGPGTRLTVT.

This chain links TRBV7-9 with TRBJ1-5, with D unresolved. Trimming pared 5 bases from V and 11 bases from J, leaving 13 bases between. The CDR3 has 12 amino acids. The germline V gene encodes CDR1 SEHNR and CDR2 FQNEAQ (reference sequence). In DNA form, the CDR3 reads TGTGCCAGCAGCCCTAGCGGAGGAGCCCAGCATTTT. Encoded protein: CASSPSGGAQHF.